Below, 32 T cell receptor beta chains from the same sample are listed, as sequenced in a study of T cell changes during pregnancy in multiple sclerosis. Some clones are missing from TCRdb's copy, which holds only in-frame ones; the method was immunoSEQ multiplex PCR. The sample carries 50,000 to 60,000 clones, about 90% recorded once. The sample consisted of CD4+ T cells from peripheral blood mononuclear cells, taken in the second trimester of pregnancy. All receptors come from a female donor with multiple sclerosis, enrolled in a pregnancy study.

V is TRBV6-5 and J is TRBJ2-7; possibly TRBD1 for D (6 bases). CDR1 MNHEY and CDR2 SVGAGI come from the germline V gene. The CDR3 is 11 residues long. The V gene lost 7 bases and the J gene lost 5 bases, with 9 bases spanning the gap. The chain's CDR3 is CASKTGHEQYF. The CDR3 DNA reads as TGTGCCAGCAAAACAGGGCACGAGCAGTACTTC.

V and J are TRBV1 and TRBJ2-5; TRBD1 reflects the table's D call only, with no check against the DNA. TRBV1 is described as a pseudogene. The CDR3 is made up of 15 amino acids. The CDR3 protein is CTSSPKGKGKETQYF. The DNA of the CDR3 is TGCACCAGCAGTCCTAAGGGAAAGGGGAAAGAGACCCAGTACTTC.

The J gene is TRBJ1-2, the V gene TRBV5-5; weak D call: TRBD1 (5 bases). This CDR3 is 15 amino acids long. The germline V and J ends were trimmed by 4 bases and 3 bases, with 16 bases remaining between them. CDR1 is SGHKS and CDR2 is YYEKEE in the germline V gene (reference sequence). CDR3 DNA sequence: TGTGCCAGCAGCCTCGGACATACTGATGACTATGGCTACACCTTC. Amino acids: CASSLGHTDDYGYTF.

This chain links TRBV7-9 with TRBJ1-4; 11 nucleotides align to TRBD1. Trimming removed 5 bases from V and 8 bases from J; junction bases left unmatched: 16. CDR3 length equals 18 residues. CDR1 and CDR2 (germline): SEHNR, FQNEAQ (reference sequence). CDR3 in DNA: TGTGCCAGCAGCCTTGGCCCCGGACAGGGGGCAAGGGGCGAAAAACTGTTTTTT. It is translated as CASSLGPGQGARGEKLFF.

V and J are TRBV27 and TRBJ2-4, with D possibly TRBD2 on 5 matching bases. Deletions cut 3 bases from V and 8 bases from J, with 11 bases between. CDR1 is MNHEY, CDR2 SMNVEV, per germline (reference sequence). The CDR3 totals 13 residues. CDR3 loop: CASSFKDGDIQYF. The DNA for the CDR3 is TGTGCCAGCAGTTTCAAGGACGGGGACATTCAGTACTTC.

V gene TRBV7-2 combines with J gene TRBJ2-5; 10 bases line up with TRBD1. The V and J ends lost 5 bases and 8 bases, in that order; junction bases with no gene match: 11. This CDR3 comprises 15 residues. Per germline, CDR1 SGHTA and CDR2 FQGNSA. CDR3 amino acids: CASSRQGTGDSTQYF. The CDR3, as DNA: TGTGCCAGCAGCCGACAAGGGACAGGGGATTCCACCCAGTACTTC.

V usage is TRBV18 and J usage is TRBJ2-3; D might be TRBD1 (5 bases). Trimming cost V 3 bases and J 1 base, with 11 bases left between them. There are 15 residues in the CDR3. Germline CDR1 reads KGHSH; CDR2 reads LQKENI. The CDR3 coding sequence is TGTGCCAGCTCACCGCAGGGTGTGGGCACAGATACGCAGTATTTT. The encoded protein is CASSPQGVGTDTQYF.

The J gene is TRBJ1-1, the V gene TRBV2; tentative D call: TRBD1 (5 bases). Germline-derived CDR1 and CDR2 are SNHLY and FYNNEI. This CDR3 is built from 14 residues. V lost 4 bases to trimming and J lost 11 bases, with 20 bases between them. The CDR3 nucleotides read TGTGCCAGCAGTGGGCCTCGGGGGACCGGGAGGGCTTTCTTT. This gives the protein CASSGPRGTGRAFF.

The chain recombines TRBV4-2 with TRBJ1-2; perhaps TRBD1 as D (6 bases). CDR3 length equals 17 residues. Germline V gene sequence: CDR1 LGHNA, CDR2 YNFKEQ. The V end was cut by 3 bases, the J end by 5 bases, with 22 bases between. For the CDR3, the DNA is TGTGCCAGCAGCCAGGAAGAAGGACAGACAAACCTATATGGCTACACCTTC. This sequence encodes CASSQEEGQTNLYGYTF.

The chain joins TRBV9 to TRBJ2-5; 7 bases line up with TRBD2. V lost 0 bases, J lost 7 bases, and 15 bases stayed unmatched. Per the germline V gene, CDR1 is SGDLS and CDR2 is YYNGEE. The CDR3 has 17 residues. The DNA for the CDR3 is TGTGCCAGCAGCGTAGTCTCGATACCAGGCGGGGAGGGGACCCAGTACTTC. Its protein product is CASSVVSIPGGEGTQYF. The full variable domain, its missing parts supplied by reference TRBV9 and TRBJ2-5, is DSGVTQTPKHLITATGQRVTLRCSPRSGDLSVYWYQQSLDQGLQFLIQYYNGEERAKGNILERFSAQQFPDLHSELNLSSLELGDSALYFCASSVVSIPGGEGTQYFGPGTRLLVL.

The chain combines TRBV29-1 with TRBJ1-2, with TRBD1 as a possible D gene (5 bases). Looked up from germline, CDR1 is SQVTM and CDR2 is ANQGSEA. The CDR3 has 14 amino acids. Deletions cut 0 bases from V and 4 bases from J, with 12 bases between. The CDR3 region is CSVEDKQGFYGYTF. For the CDR3, the DNA is TGCAGCGTTGAAGATAAGCAGGGTTTCTATGGCTACACCTTC.

This rearrangement joins TRBV5-5 to TRBJ2-7; TRBD1 matches at 7 bases. V was clipped by 2 bases and J by 5 bases; unmatched bases: 10. This CDR3 is built from 15 residues. Germline CDR1 SGHKS, CDR2 YYEKEE (reference sequence). The CDR3 nucleotides read TGTGCCAGCAGCTTACCGAGGACAGGCTCGGACGAGCAGTACTTC. Amino acids: CASSLPRTGSDEQYF.

CDR3 DNA sequence: TGTGCCAGCAGATTCACTGCAACTAATGAAAAACTGTTTTTT. It codes for CASRFTATNEKLFF. The chain joins TRBV6-5 to TRBJ1-4, with D unresolved. Trimming cost V 6 bases and J 0 bases, with 8 bases left between them. Germline values: CDR1 MNHEY, CDR2 SVGAGI. The CDR3 loop spans 14 amino acids.

The CDR3 region is CASSEANRTGRNTEAFF. CDR3 DNA: TGTGCCAGCAGTGAAGCTAATCGGACAGGGAGGAACACTGAAGCTTTCTTT. The genes are TRBV2 and TRBJ1-1; 8 bases match TRBD1. The J segment lost 1 base and the V segment lost 0 bases, leaving 7 bases of the junction unmatched. Germline V gene data show CDR1 as SNHLY and CDR2 as FYNNEI. The CDR3 is 17 amino acids.

The chain employs TRBV27 and TRBJ1-2; D is uncertain. CDR1 is MNHEY and CDR2 is SMNVEV in the germline V gene (reference sequence). V gave up 6 bases and J gave up 6 bases, with 17 bases separating them. CDR3 size: 14 residues. The CDR3 nucleotides are TGTGCCAGCAGGAGGACTTCTTCCATGGATGGCTACACCTTC. Its protein product is CASRRTSSMDGYTF.

The rearrangement links TRBV5-8 to TRBJ2-5, with 7 bases matching TRBD2. V was pared by 7 bases and J by 6 bases, with 6 bases of the junction left unmatched. The CDR3 extends over 12 amino acids. Germline CDR1 SGHTS, CDR2 YDEGEE. The CDR3 loop reads CASRQSGKTQYF. The CDR3 DNA follows: TGTGCCAGCCGCCAGAGCGGGAAGACCCAGTACTTC.

This rearrangement joins TRBV5-4 to TRBJ1-6; weak D call: TRBD1 (6 bases). The germline gives CDR1 SGHNT, CDR2 YYREEE (reference sequence). V was shortened by 6 bases and J by 7 bases, with 20 bases between the two germline ends. CDR3 length: 16 amino acids. The CDR3 sequence is CASTNGGARANSPLHF. The CDR3 nucleotides are TGTGCCAGCACCAACGGGGGGGCTCGGGCAAATTCACCCCTCCACTTT.

This clone was seen just once. V gene TRBV7-8 combines with J gene TRBJ2-2; 11 bases are shared with TRBD2. This CDR3 is built from 17 residues. CDR1 is SGHVS, CDR2 FQNEAQ, per germline. Trimming removed 6 bases from V and 0 bases from J; junction bases left unmatched: 6. The CDR3 reads CASSKLAGVANTGELFF. DNA of the CDR3: TGTGCCAGCAGTAAACTAGCGGGGGTCGCGAACACCGGGGAGCTGTTTTTT.

V usage is TRBV11-1 and J usage is TRBJ2-7; maybe TRBD1 (6 bases). The V gene's germline CDR1 is SGHAT and CDR2 FQDESV (reference sequence). This CDR3 is 13 amino acids long. The V gene lost 5 bases and the J gene lost 3 bases, with 11 bases spanning the gap. The DNA of the CDR3 is TGTGCCAGCAGCACAGGGCCACGCTACGAGCAGTACTTC. Protein product: CASSTGPRYEQYF.

V is TRBV30 and J is TRBJ2-7, with a weak D call TRBD2 (5 bases). Germline CDR1 reads GTSNPN; CDR2 reads SVGIG (reference sequence). The CDR3 totals 12 residues. Trimming took off 0 bases at V and 3 bases at J, with 6 bases between the two ends. The CDR3 spells CAWSVGSYEQYF. Here the CDR3 DNA reads TGTGCCTGGAGTGTAGGGAGCTACGAGCAGTACTTC.

The V gene is TRBV5-1, the J gene TRBJ2-1; D may be TRBD1 (6 bases). Trimming took 4 bases from V and 5 from J, leaving 19 bases between them. This CDR3 spans 16 amino acids. Germline assignment: CDR1 SGHRS and CDR2 YFSETQ. CDR3 in amino acids: CASSPRVLGADNEQFF. In DNA form, the CDR3 reads TGCGCCAGCAGCCCCCGAGTGCTGGGGGCGGACAATGAGCAGTTCTTC.

The rearrangement uses TRBV11-3 and TRBJ2-7; possibly TRBD2 for D (6 bases). The ends were cut back, 5 bases at V and 5 bases at J, with 13 bases in the middle. The CDR3 length is 13 residues. Germline V gives CDR1 SGHNT, CDR2 YENEEA. As DNA, the CDR3 is TGTGCCAGCAGCGCGGGACTGCTCGACGAGCAGTACTTC. This translates into CASSAGLLDEQYF.

The gene calls are TRBV25-1 and TRBJ1-2; TRBD1 matches at 7 bases. The CDR3 is 12 amino acids. The trim removed 4 bases at V and 6 bases at J, leaving 2 bases unmatched. The V gene's germline CDR1 is MGHDK and CDR2 SYGVNS. CDR3 sequence reads: CASSGTGDGYTF. In DNA form, the CDR3 reads TGTGCCAGCAGTGGGACAGGAGATGGCTACACCTTC.

V is TRBV9 and J is TRBJ2-1, with a possible D match to TRBD2 (7 bases). The V and J ends lost 3 bases and 9 bases respectively, with 13 bases between them. The CDR3 consists of 13 residues. Germline assignment: CDR1 SGDLS and CDR2 YYNGEE. The CDR3 spells CASSAEAGAEQFF. The CDR3 DNA is TGTGCCAGCAGCGCCGAGGCGGGGGCTGAGCAGTTCTTC.

V is TRBV6-6 and J is TRBJ1-5; D gene ambiguous. This CDR3 region has 14 residues. Per germline, CDR1 MNHNY and CDR2 SVGAGI (reference sequence). Trimming left V 5 bases short and J 2 bases short, with 10 bases between. This chain's CDR3 is CASSPRGGNQPQHF. DNA of the CDR3: TGTGCCAGCAGTCCCCGGGGTGGCAATCAGCCCCAGCATTTT.

The chain is built from TRBV11-1 and TRBJ2-5; 8 nucleotides agree with TRBD2. This CDR3 comprises 18 residues. Germline V CDR1 and CDR2: SGHAT, FQDESV (reference sequence). The junction had 18 bases not matched to a gene; V was cut back by 5 bases and J by 4 bases. DNA of the CDR3: TGTGCCAGCAGCCGGACCTTAGCGGGGACCTACCTGGGAGAGACCCAGTACTTC. Translating gives CASSRTLAGTYLGETQYF.

This chain joins TRBV5-6 and TRBJ2-1, with D possibly TRBD2 on 6 matching bases. This CDR3 has 17 amino acids. V was pared by 0 bases and J by 5 bases, with 18 bases between. Per the germline V gene, CDR1 is SGHDT and CDR2 is YYEEEE. The CDR3 region is CASSLVVGGALDNEQFF. For the CDR3, the DNA is TGTGCCAGCAGCTTGGTGGTCGGGGGTGCGCTAGACAATGAGCAGTTCTTC. Filled out from reference TRBV5-6 and TRBJ2-1, the complete variable domain reads DAGVTQSPTHLIKTRGQQVTLRCSPKSGHDTVSWYQQALGQGPQFIFQYYEEEERQRGNFPDRFSGHQFPNYSSELNVNALLLGDSALYLCASSLVVGGALDNEQFFGPGTRLTVL.

In nucleotides, the CDR3 is TGTGCCAGCAGTCCCATCGACAGGGGTTCCTACGAGCAGTACTTC. Its protein is CASSPIDRGSYEQYF. This rearrangement joins TRBV6-5 to TRBJ2-7, with 8 bases aligning to TRBD1. CDR3 length: 15 residues. J lost 1 base, V lost 5 bases, and 7 bases had no gene match. Germline V gives CDR1 MNHEY, CDR2 SVGAGI.

In this sample, this clone turned up a few times. The chain carries TRBV6-1 and TRBJ2-1, with 9 positions matching TRBD1. Germline V lookup: CDR1 MNHNS, CDR2 SASEGT. Trimming cost V 2 bases and J 8 bases; bases outside gene matches: 7. The CDR3 totals 15 residues. CDR3 residues: CASSEWDRESDEQFF. In DNA, the CDR3 is TGTGCCAGCAGTGAATGGGACAGGGAATCGGATGAGCAGTTCTTC.

This chain links TRBV7-8 with TRBJ2-7; 14 bases agree with TRBD2. The germline V gene encodes CDR1 SGHVS and CDR2 FQNEAQ. This CDR3 is built from 16 residues. V lost 4 bases to trimming and J lost 8 bases; unmatched junction nucleotides: 10. CDR3 sequence: CASSSMTGLAGVKQYF. The DNA for the CDR3 is TGTGCCAGCAGCTCTATGACGGGACTAGCGGGAGTCAAGCAGTACTTC.

The rearrangement joins TRBV5-5 to TRBJ1-1; D not resolved. The CDR3 is 14 residues long. In germline, CDR1 is SGHKS, CDR2 YYEKEE (reference sequence). The V end lost 3 bases, the J end lost 5 bases, and 14 bases lay between the germline ends. The DNA for the CDR3 is TGTGCCAGCAGCTGGGCCATCCCGGGGACTGAAGCTTTCTTT. It encodes CASSWAIPGTEAFF.

This clone appeared a single time. V usage is TRBV5-4 and J usage is TRBJ2-5; 9 nucleotides align to TRBD1. Trimming took 2 bases from V and 10 from J; bases not matched to a gene: 9. Germline V gene sequence: CDR1 SGHNT, CDR2 YYREEE (reference sequence). The CDR3 sequence is 14 residues long. The CDR3 loop is CASSFPGQGIGQYF. The CDR3 nucleotides are TGTGCCAGCAGCTTCCCGGGACAGGGAATAGGCCAGTACTTC.